The present TCR beta chain was sequenced within a study of shared clonotypes between healthy human individuals. Study overall: CD8 memory received one plate per donor, CD8 naive two, CD4 memory three and CD4 naive three. Study outcomes and limitations: Enrolling few donors narrowed the genetic and exposure-history diversity that was represented.

With respect to this clone: The antigen is unknown.

The CDR3 consists of 15 residues. V was clipped by 5 bases and J by 0 bases, with 11 bases between them. Germline V gene lookup returns CDR1 SGHTA and CDR2 FQGNSA. Profiled with immunoSEQ multiplex PCR; TCRdb holds only in-frame clones, not every one. The sample lists more than 400,000 clones; 90% to 97% were seen once. The chain uses TRBV7-2 and TRBJ2-1; D is possibly TRBD1 (5 bases). The TCR comes from a woman in her twenties or thirties in good health. Material: naive CD4+ T cells sorted from blood. Stated subset: CD45RA+ positively selected. The CDR3 loop reads CASSLRQYSYNEQFF. In DNA, the CDR3 is TGTGCCAGCAGCCTCCGACAGTACTCCTACAATGAGCAGTTCTTC. The full variable domain, its missing parts supplied by reference TRBV7-2 and TRBJ2-1, is GAGVSQSPSNKVTEKGKDVELRCDPISGHTALYWYRQSLGQGLEFLIYFQGNSAPDKSGLPSDRFSAERTGGSVSTLTIQRTQQEDSAVYLCASSLRQYSYNEQFFGPGTRLTVL.